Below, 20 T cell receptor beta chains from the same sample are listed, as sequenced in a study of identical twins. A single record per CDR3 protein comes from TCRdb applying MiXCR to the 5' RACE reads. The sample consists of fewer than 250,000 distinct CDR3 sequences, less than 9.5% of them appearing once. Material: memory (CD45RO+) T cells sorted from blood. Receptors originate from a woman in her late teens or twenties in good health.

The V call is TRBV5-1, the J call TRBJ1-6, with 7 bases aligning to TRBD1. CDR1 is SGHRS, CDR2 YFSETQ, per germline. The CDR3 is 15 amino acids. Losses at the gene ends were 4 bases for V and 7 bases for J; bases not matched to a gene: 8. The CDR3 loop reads CASSPAGTENSPLHF. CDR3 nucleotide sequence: TGCGCCAGCAGCCCGGCCGGGACAGAGAATTCACCCCTCCACTTT.

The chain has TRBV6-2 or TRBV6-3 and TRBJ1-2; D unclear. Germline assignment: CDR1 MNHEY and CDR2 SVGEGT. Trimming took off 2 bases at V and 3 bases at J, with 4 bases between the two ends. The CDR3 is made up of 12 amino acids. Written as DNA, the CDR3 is TGTGCCAGCAGTTACAGAGACTATGGCTACACCTTC. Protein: CASSYRDYGYTF.

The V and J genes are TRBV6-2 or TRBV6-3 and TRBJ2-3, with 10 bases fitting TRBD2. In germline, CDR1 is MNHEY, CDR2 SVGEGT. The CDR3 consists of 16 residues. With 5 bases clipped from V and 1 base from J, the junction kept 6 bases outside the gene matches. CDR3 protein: CASSHRGTSGTDTQYF. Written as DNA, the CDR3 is TGTGCCAGCAGTCACCGAGGGACTAGCGGCACAGATACGCAGTATTTT.

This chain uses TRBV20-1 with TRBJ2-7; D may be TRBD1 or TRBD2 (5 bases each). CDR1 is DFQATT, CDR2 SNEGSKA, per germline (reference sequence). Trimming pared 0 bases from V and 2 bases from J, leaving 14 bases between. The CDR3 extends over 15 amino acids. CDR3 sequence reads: CSARDASGATYEQYF. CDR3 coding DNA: TGCAGTGCTAGAGATGCTTCCGGGGCGACCTACGAGCAGTACTTC.

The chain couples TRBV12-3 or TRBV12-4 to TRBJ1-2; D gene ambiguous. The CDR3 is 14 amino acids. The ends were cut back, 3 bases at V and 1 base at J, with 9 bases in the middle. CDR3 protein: CASSFLGDNYGYTF. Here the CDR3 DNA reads TGTGCCAGCAGTTTCTTAGGCGATAACTATGGCTACACCTTC.

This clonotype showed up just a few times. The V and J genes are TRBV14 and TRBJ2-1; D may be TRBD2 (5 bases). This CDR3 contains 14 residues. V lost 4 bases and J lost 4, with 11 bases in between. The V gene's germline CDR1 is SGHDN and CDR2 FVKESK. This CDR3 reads CASSPVDSYNEQFF. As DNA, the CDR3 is TGTGCCAGCAGCCCGGTGGACTCTTACAATGAGCAGTTCTTC.

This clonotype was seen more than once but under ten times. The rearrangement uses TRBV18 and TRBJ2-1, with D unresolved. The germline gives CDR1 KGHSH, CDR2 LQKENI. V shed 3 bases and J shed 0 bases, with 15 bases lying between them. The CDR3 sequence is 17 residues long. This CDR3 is CASSPIQSSSSYNEQFF. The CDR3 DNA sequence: TGTGCCAGCTCACCTATACAGAGCTCAAGCTCCTACAATGAGCAGTTCTTC.

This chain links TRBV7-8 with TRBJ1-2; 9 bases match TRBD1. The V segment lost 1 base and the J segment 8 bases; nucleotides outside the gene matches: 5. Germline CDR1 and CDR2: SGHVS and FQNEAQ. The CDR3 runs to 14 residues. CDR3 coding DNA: TGTGCCAGCAGCTTAGGACAGGGGGTAGGAGGCTACACCTTC. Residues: CASSLGQGVGGYTF.

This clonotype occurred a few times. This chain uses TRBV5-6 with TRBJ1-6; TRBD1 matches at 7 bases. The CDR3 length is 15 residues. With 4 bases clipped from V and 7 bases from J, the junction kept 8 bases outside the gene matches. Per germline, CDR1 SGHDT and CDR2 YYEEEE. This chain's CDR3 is CASSRQPGQNSPLHF. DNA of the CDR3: TGTGCCAGCAGCCGACAGCCGGGACAGAATTCACCCCTCCACTTT.

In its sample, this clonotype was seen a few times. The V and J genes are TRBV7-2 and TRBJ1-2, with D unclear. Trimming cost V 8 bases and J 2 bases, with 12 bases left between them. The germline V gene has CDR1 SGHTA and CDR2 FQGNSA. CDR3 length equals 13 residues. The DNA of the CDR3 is TGTGCCAGCTCCCCAGAGTCGAACTATGGCTACACCTTC. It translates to CASSPESNYGYTF.

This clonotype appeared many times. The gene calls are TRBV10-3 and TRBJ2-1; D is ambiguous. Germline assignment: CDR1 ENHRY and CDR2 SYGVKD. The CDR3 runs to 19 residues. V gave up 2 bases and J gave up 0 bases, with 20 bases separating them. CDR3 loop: CAISEPTLKTPSSYNEQFF. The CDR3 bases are TGTGCCATCAGTGAGCCAACTTTAAAGACTCCTAGCTCCTACAATGAGCAGTTCTTC.

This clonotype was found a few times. CDR3 residues: CASSYSNYEQYF. The CDR3 coding sequence is TGTGCCAGCAGTTACTCTAACTACGAGCAGTACTTC. The chain links TRBV12-3 or TRBV12-4 to TRBJ2-7; D is undetermined. This CDR3 has 12 residues. V lost 4 bases and J 3 bases, leaving 7 bases between the germline ends.

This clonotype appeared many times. CDR3 protein: CASSPPEQQETQYF. For the CDR3, the DNA is TGTGCCAGCTCACCACCGGAACAGCAAGAGACCCAGTACTTC. This chain connects TRBV18 to TRBJ2-5; D is undetermined. V lost 0 bases to trimming and J lost 2 bases, with 7 bases between them. The germline gives CDR1 KGHSH, CDR2 LQKENI. CDR3 size: 14 residues.

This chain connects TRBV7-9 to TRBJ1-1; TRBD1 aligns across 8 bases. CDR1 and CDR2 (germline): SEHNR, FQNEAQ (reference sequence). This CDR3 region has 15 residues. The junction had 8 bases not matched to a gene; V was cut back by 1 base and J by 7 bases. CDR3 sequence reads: CASSLVGTGNYEAFF. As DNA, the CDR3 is TGTGCCAGCAGCTTAGTAGGGACAGGTAACTATGAAGCTTTCTTT.

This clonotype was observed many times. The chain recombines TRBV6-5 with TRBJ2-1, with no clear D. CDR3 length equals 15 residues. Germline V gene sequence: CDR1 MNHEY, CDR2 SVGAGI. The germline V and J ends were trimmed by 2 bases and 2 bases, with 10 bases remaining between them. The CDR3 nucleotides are TGTGCCAGCAGTTACGGTTCAGGAGCCTACAATGAGCAGTTCTTC. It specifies CASSYGSGAYNEQFF.

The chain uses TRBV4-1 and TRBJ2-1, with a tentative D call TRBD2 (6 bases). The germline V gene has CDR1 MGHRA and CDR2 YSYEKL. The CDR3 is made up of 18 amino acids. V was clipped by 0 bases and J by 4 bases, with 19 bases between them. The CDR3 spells CASSQEVPLSGKYNEQFF. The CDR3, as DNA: TGCGCCAGCAGCCAAGAGGTCCCACTTAGCGGAAAGTACAATGAGCAGTTCTTC.

The CDR3 protein is CATSSTLMTQYF. The CDR3 region has the DNA TGTGCCACCAGCTCCACGCTTATGACCCAGTACTTC. This sequence joins TRBV15 and TRBJ2-5; D is undetermined. Germline V lookup: CDR1 LNHNV, CDR2 YYDKDF (reference sequence). CDR3 length: 12 residues. V lost 5 bases and J lost 7, with 11 bases in between.

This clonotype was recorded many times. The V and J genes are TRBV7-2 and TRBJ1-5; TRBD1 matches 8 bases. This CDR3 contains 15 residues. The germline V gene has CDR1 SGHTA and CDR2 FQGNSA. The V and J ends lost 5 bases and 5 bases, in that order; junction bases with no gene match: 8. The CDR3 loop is CASSLGAGGYQPQHF. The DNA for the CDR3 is TGTGCCAGCAGCCTTGGGGCAGGGGGCTATCAGCCCCAGCATTTT.

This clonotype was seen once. The CDR3 sequence: CASSLDPPQYTEAFF. CDR3 nucleotides: TGTGCCAGCAGTTTAGATCCACCGCAGTACACTGAAGCTTTCTTT. This rearrangement joins TRBV12-3 or TRBV12-4 to TRBJ1-1; D not resolved. CDR3 length: 15 residues. Trimming took 1 base from V and 3 from J, leaving 12 bases between them.

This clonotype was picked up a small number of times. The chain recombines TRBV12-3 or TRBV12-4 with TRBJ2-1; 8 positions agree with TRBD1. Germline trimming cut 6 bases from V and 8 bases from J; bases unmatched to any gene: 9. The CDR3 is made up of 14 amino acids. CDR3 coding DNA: TGTGCCAGCAGCTATTGGACAGGGATCGATGAGCAGTTCTTC. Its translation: CASSYWTGIDEQFF.